This TCR beta chain was obtained from a study of molecular identifiers for immune sequencing clone quantification (dated 2018 in TCRdb). The study in broad terms: For a replicate experiment, RNA from roughly 18,000 or 92,000 naive CD8 T cells was divided into five aliquots, of which four were sequenced. The study was a methods study using CD8 T cells to benchmark molecular-identifier clustering-based TCR repertoire sequencing (MIDCIRS) and TCR RNA copy counting.

The method behind the library was PCR. TCRdb names NextSeq 500 as the instrument used. Bulk TCR libraries were prepared as previously described, using TCR primers listed in Table S5. Total RNA was purified with the Qiagen AllPrep DNA/RNA kit. Reads from multiple sequencing runs of the same library were pooled before analysis. Under the source paper's analysis protocol: Only reads with exact TCR constant sequence were kept, trimmed to 150 nt, and grouped by their 12-nt molecular barcodes. Reads within each barcode group were sub-clustered using a 15% Levenshtein threshold, and quality-weighted consensus sequences were constructed for each RNA molecule. Non-functional sequences were filtered out, along with any lower-count sequence sitting one edit away from another sequence. On the basis of fitting two negative binomial distributions, barcode sub-clusters with fewer than 20% of the maximum read count were discarded. Using fastp at Q25 and MiXCR, TCRdb reprocessed the public reads and kept productive beta chains. A single entry per CDR3 protein holds the most common genes and DNA from its merged rows. The V and J calls follow TCRdb's processing rather than the paper's. The sample has some 590,000 distinct CDR3 sequences on record, over 25% of them singletons. About 0.84% of the sample is in the top ten clones.

Study-level results and caveats: Approximately 2.7 recovered TCR RNA copies per cell were obtained by modeling, versus roughly 9.1 by digital PCR, implying a capture efficiency of 30% to 35%. Without barcode sub-clustering, chimeric consensus sequences inflated TCR diversity; chimeras reached as high as 47%. Highly expanded clone sizes could be underestimated if identical TCR molecules share a barcode. In CMV-specific effector cells, clones with more than 20 RNA copies contained over 97% of molecules, whereas in naive cells such clones contained under 1% of molecules. The naive libraries included spiked-in Jurkat TCR RNA (under eleven copies' worth), and this Jurkat TCR RNA is not part of the donor repertoire. A single cell's worth of spiked-in Jurkat TCR RNA was reported detectable even among 900,000 to 1,000,000 naive CD8 T cells.

The CDR3 spans 14 residues, from the cysteine through the phenylalanine. Only the CDR3 DNA is retained, 42 bases long and in frame from the first base. Reading the germline V gene gives CDR1 SGHTA and CDR2 FQGNSA. The germline ends are 10 bases apart after V is trimmed by 4 bases and J by 2 bases. Libraries of naive CD8 T cells were generated from roughly 20,000 to 1,000,000 sorted cells, with 10%, 30% or 50% of the purified RNA used. Naive CD8 T cells were FACS-sorted as CD8+CD4-CCR7+CD45RA+ on a BD FACSAria II into RLT Plus buffer. To test detection sensitivity, Jurkat RNA equivalent to more than 9 TCR copies was spiked into samples of roughly 17,000-1,000,000 naive CD8 T cells. Enrichment of CD8 T cells was performed with RosetteSep CD8+ T Cell Enrichment Cocktail and Ficoll-Paque, after which ACK red cell lysis was carried out. This clonotype has ten or more counts. Its antigen remains undetermined. No base-level quality is on record; no much larger clone is a single base apart.

The V gene is TRBV7-2 and the J gene is TRBJ2-3; no D segment can be confidently identified. Sequenced sample: naive CD8+ T cells from blood, with Jurkat cell RNA spiked in. What this sample's cell subset or site label stands for: FACS-sorted CD8+CD4-CCR7+CD45RA+ naive T cells. The TCR sequence derives from a human donor in good health. Some libraries in this study had Jurkat cell RNA spiked in. The nucleotide sequence is given as TGTGCCAGCAGCTCCCTCGGCAACACAGATACGCAGTATTTT. It encodes CASSSLGNTDTQYF.